The count of the clone carrying this T cell receptor beta chain is one. CDR3 length: 14 residues. Trimming left V 4 bases short and J 1 base short, with 12 bases between. CDR1 is SGDLS and CDR2 is YYNGEE in the germline V gene. The data were taken from a study of cytomegalovirus exposure and HLA in healthy donors. PCR primers comprised 60 Vbeta and 13 Jbeta primers. Clones were sequenced by immunoSEQ multiplex PCR, and TCRdb holds only the in-frame ones, with some missing. The sample contains 150,000 to 200,000 clones, roughly four fifths of which appear only once. The material sequenced was PBMCs. The chain links TRBV9 to TRBJ2-7, with D possibly being TRBD1 (6 bases). The receptor comes from a girl aged 10-17 years in good health and CMV-seropositive. The CDR3 nucleotides are TGTGCCAGCAGCCTCCGGGACAAGTCCTACGAGCAGTACTTC. Translation: CASSLRDKSYEQYF.